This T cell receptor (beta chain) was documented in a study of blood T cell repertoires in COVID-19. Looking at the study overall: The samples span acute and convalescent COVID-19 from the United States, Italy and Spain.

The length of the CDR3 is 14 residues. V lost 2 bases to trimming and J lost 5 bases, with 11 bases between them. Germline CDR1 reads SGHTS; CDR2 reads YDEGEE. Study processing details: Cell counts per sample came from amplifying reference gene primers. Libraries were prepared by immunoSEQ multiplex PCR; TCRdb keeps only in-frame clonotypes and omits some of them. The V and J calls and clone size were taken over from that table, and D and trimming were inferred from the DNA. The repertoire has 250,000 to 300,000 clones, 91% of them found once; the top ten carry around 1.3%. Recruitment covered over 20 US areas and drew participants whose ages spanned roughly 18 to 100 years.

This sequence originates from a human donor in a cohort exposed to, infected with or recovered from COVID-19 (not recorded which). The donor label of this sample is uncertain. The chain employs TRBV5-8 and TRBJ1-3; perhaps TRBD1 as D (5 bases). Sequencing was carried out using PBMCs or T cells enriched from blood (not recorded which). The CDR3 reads CASSFRAGRNTIYF. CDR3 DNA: TGTGCCAGCAGCTTTCGGGCAGGGAGAAACACCATATATTTT.